This TCR beta chain was sequenced in a study of CD8+ T cells in alopecia areata. The overall study: Treated individuals took tofacitinib by mouth, 5 to 10 mg twice daily.

Study-level points and caveats: Scalp samples also yield sequences of resident alphabeta T cells from normal skin. Clonality in the scalp and expanded CD8+ clones ranked among the top 100 were significantly decreased by tofacitinib.

Following RNA extraction, reverse transcription yielded cDNA that acted as the sequencing template. Here immunoSEQ multiplex PCR was the method, and the copy in TCRdb shows in-frame clones only, minus some. The data show roughly 200,000 clones, roughly 44% seen once. Treatment here: oral pan-JAK inhibitor, 5-10 mg twice daily. It was from PBMCs that CD4+ and CD8+ T cells were sorted. This clone was detected once. Its antigen is unknown. CDR1 and CDR2 from the germline V gene are SQVTM and ANQGSEA. The CDR3 runs 14 residues. V was shortened by 2 bases and J by 4 bases, with 14 bases between the two germline ends.

The genes are TRBV29-1 and TRBJ1-2; D possibly corresponds to TRBD1 (5 bases). The sequences come from CD4+ T cells sorted from blood, collected around week 37, from a patient treated with tofacitinib. The receptor was isolated from a human donor with alopecia areata. CDR3 sequence: CSVEMGGGGYGYTF. The CDR3 DNA follows: TGCAGCGTTGAAATGGGTGGCGGGGGCTATGGCTACACCTTC. Full variable domain (missing parts from reference TRBV29-1 and TRBJ1-2): SAVISQKPSRDICQRGTSLTIQCQVDSQVTMMFWYRQQPGQSLTLIATANQGSEATYESGFVIDKFPISRPNLTFSTLTVSNMSPEDSSIYLCSVEMGGGGYGYTFGSGTRLTVV.